The next 25 T cell receptor beta chains were all read from a single sample in a study of cytotoxic CD8 clonotypes in ibrutinib-treated CLL. Some clones are missing from TCRdb's copy, which holds only in-frame ones; the method was immunoSEQ multiplex PCR. The sample lists fewer than 400,000 clones; 60% to 80% were seen once. Specimen: PBMCs, collected after 36 months of ibrutinib treatment. The source of these receptors is a human donor with chronic lymphocytic leukemia.

The chain employs TRBV9 and TRBJ1-2; no firm D call. V was pared by 0 bases and J by 5 bases, with 14 bases between. Germline V gene data show CDR1 as SGDLS and CDR2 as YYNGEE. CDR3 length equals 15 residues. The CDR3 DNA reads as TGTGCCAGCAGCGTAGACGAGGGTTTGGGTTATGGCTACACCTTC. This gives the protein CASSVDEGLGYGYTF.

This chain links TRBV4-3 with TRBJ2-7, with D perhaps given as TRBD1 or TRBD2 (5 bases each). Germline CDR1 is LGHNA and CDR2 is YSLEER. V dropped 4 bases and J dropped 4 bases, with 14 bases sitting between them. The length of the CDR3 is 14 residues. Here the CDR3 reads CASSPGVGAYEQYF. The DNA for the CDR3 is TGCGCCAGCAGCCCCGGGGTCGGGGCTTACGAGCAGTACTTC.

This clone was observed a few times. J is TRBJ2-7 and V is TRBV7-9; D is undetermined. CDR1 is SEHNR, CDR2 FQNEAQ, per germline (reference sequence). There are 11 residues in the CDR3. V lost 2 bases and J 3 bases, leaving 2 bases between the germline ends. The CDR3 is CASSLFYEQYF. The CDR3 DNA reads TGTGCCAGCAGCTTATTCTACGAGCAGTACTTC.

The chain is built from TRBV5-1 and TRBJ1-1; D possibly corresponds to TRBD1 (6 bases). Germline loops: CDR1 SGHRS, CDR2 YFSETQ. CDR3 length: 15 amino acids. Trimming cost V 0 bases and J 5 bases, with 14 bases left between them. CDR3 loop: CASSLGPGVETEAFF. In DNA form, the CDR3 reads TGCGCCAGCAGCTTGGGCCCAGGGGTGGAAACTGAAGCTTTCTTT.

The chain combines TRBV4-1 with TRBJ1-1, with TRBD1 as a possible D gene (5 bases). This CDR3 spans 16 amino acids. From germline, CDR1 is MGHRA and CDR2 YSYEKL. V gave up 3 bases and J gave up 0 bases, with 14 bases separating them. The CDR3 sequence is CASSHPWGRLNTEAFF. The CDR3 region has the DNA TGCGCCAGCAGCCACCCGTGGGGCAGGCTGAACACTGAAGCTTTCTTT.

The J gene is TRBJ1-3, the V gene TRBV7-9, with D unresolved. Trimming cost V 3 bases and J 5 bases, with 5 bases left between them. CDR3 length equals 12 residues. CDR1 SEHNR and CDR2 FQNEAQ come from the germline V gene (reference sequence). The CDR3 DNA sequence: TGTGCCAGCAGCTTCGCGAGAAACACCATATATTTT. It yields the protein CASSFARNTIYF. Full variable domain (rest looked up from reference TRBV7-9 and TRBJ1-3): DTGVSQNPRHKITKRGQNVTFRCDPISEHNRLYWYRQTLGQGPEFLTYFQNEAQLEKSRLLSDRFSAERPKGSFSTLEIQRTEQGDSAMYLCASSFARNTIYFGEGSWLTVV.

The chain carries TRBV19 and TRBJ1-5; D possibly corresponds to TRBD1 (5 bases). The V end lost 11 bases, the J end lost 0 bases, and 11 bases lay between the germline ends. CDR1 is LNHDA, CDR2 SQIVND, per germline (reference sequence). The length of the CDR3 is 13 residues. CDR3 in amino acids: CAGGAYSNQPQHF. The CDR3 region has the DNA TGTGCCGGGGGTGCGTATAGCAATCAGCCCCAGCATTTT. The full variable domain, completed using reference TRBV19 and TRBJ1-5, is DGGITQSPKYLFRKEGQNVTLSCEQNLNHDAMYWYRQDPGQGLRLIYYSQIVNDFQKGDIAEGYSVSREKKESFPLTVTSAQKNPTAFYLCAGGAYSNQPQHFGDGTRLSIL.

Concerning this clone: The same CDR3 arises from other DNA sequences in this sample as well. This sequence joins TRBV18 and TRBJ2-5, with D maybe TRBD2 (5 bases). V lost 3 bases and J lost 4, with 9 bases in between. From germline, CDR1 is KGHSH and CDR2 LQKENI. CDR3 length: 13 amino acids. CDR3 in amino acids: CASSPREGETQYF. DNA for the CDR3: TGTGCCAGCTCACCGAGGGAAGGAGAGACCCAGTACTTC.

This clone occurred once. V gene TRBV4-3 combines with J gene TRBJ2-7; D ambiguous. From germline, CDR1 is LGHNA and CDR2 YSLEER. This CDR3 is 13 amino acids long. The germline V and J ends were trimmed by 0 bases and 2 bases, with 5 bases remaining between them. CDR3 residues: CASSQDLPYEQYF. In DNA, the CDR3 is TGCGCCAGCAGCCAAGATTTACCCTACGAGCAGTACTTC.

The rearrangement joins TRBV10-2 to TRBJ1-3; a weak D match, TRBD1 (5 bases). V lost 2 bases, J lost 6 bases, and 11 bases lay in between. The germline gives CDR1 WSHSY, CDR2 SAAADI. The CDR3 contains 14 residues. The CDR3 loop is CASSERTTENTIYF. CDR3 nucleotide sequence: TGCGCCAGCAGTGAGAGGACAACGGAAAACACCATATATTTT.

This rearrangement joins TRBV6-6 to TRBJ2-7; TRBD2 is a possible D gene (5 bases). Trimming cost V 6 bases and J 3 bases, with 15 bases left between them. CDR1 is MNHNY and CDR2 is SVGAGI in the germline V gene (reference sequence). The CDR3 runs to 14 residues. CDR3 DNA sequence: TGTGCCAGCAGCTCCCGACTACTGGGCTACGAGCAGTACTTC. Residues: CASSSRLLGYEQYF.

The V call is TRBV7-9, the J call TRBJ2-7; D is undetermined. The V gene lost 4 bases and the J gene lost 7 bases, with 14 bases spanning the gap. Germline V gene lookup returns CDR1 SEHNR and CDR2 FQNEAQ (reference sequence). The CDR3 is made up of 13 amino acids. The CDR3 region is CASSSRSSREQYF. In nucleotides, the CDR3 is TGTGCCAGCAGCTCCAGGTCTTCGCGGGAGCAGTACTTC.

The gene calls are TRBV11-3 and TRBJ2-2; D is unresolved. Deletions cut 5 bases from V and 8 bases from J, with 9 bases between. CDR1 and CDR2 (germline): SGHNT, YENEEA. The CDR3 covers 12 residues. The CDR3 loop reads CASSTRGGELFF. The CDR3 nucleotides are TGTGCCAGCAGCACTCGTGGGGGGGAGCTGTTTTTT.

The chain couples TRBV13 to TRBJ1-3; D is perhaps TRBD1 (5 bases). Per the germline V gene, CDR1 is PRHDT and CDR2 is FYEKMQ (reference sequence). Trimming pared 4 bases from V and 0 bases from J, leaving 16 bases between. The CDR3 is 17 residues long. CDR3 loop: CASSSRRGAISGNTIYF. The DNA for the CDR3 is TGTGCCAGCAGCTCCCGTAGAGGGGCGATCTCTGGAAACACCATATATTTT.

V usage is TRBV29-1 and J usage is TRBJ2-3; TRBD1 agrees at 10 bases. After removal of 7 bases from V and 1 base from J, the junction contained 5 bases not matched to a gene. The CDR3 length is 14 residues. The germline gives CDR1 SQVTM, CDR2 ANQGSEA. The CDR3 nucleotides read TGCAGCGCCCCGACAGGGGGCGGCACAGATACGCAGTATTTT. Its translation: CSAPTGGGTDTQYF.

This chain links TRBV10-3 with TRBJ2-1; D might be TRBD1 or TRBD2, each matching 5 bases. The CDR3 sequence is 18 residues long. Trimming removed 4 bases at V and 0 bases at J, with 19 bases between. CDR1 is ENHRY and CDR2 is SYGVKD in the germline V gene. CDR3 in amino acids: CAISVQVLAGGSYNEQFF. In nucleotides, the CDR3 is TGTGCCATCAGTGTACAGGTCCTAGCAGGAGGCTCCTACAATGAGCAGTTCTTC.

The chain employs TRBV6-1 and TRBJ2-5; D remains ambiguous. From germline, CDR1 is MNHNS and CDR2 SASEGT. V was cut by 8 bases and J by 2 bases, with 18 bases left in between. The CDR3 has 15 residues. Written as DNA, the CDR3 is TGTGCCAGCTCGAGTCTCCCTCCAAGTCAAGAGACCCAGTACTTC. It specifies CASSSLPPSQETQYF.

This chain uses TRBV11-2 with TRBJ2-5; TRBD1 is a possible D gene (6 bases). Between the trimmed V and J ends, which lost 1 base and 2 bases, there was a span of 11 bases. The CDR3 covers 15 residues. Germline CDR1 reads SGHAT; CDR2 reads FQNNGV. The CDR3 protein is CASSLGGHHQETQYF. The CDR3 DNA reads as TGTGCCAGCAGCTTAGGGGGACATCATCAAGAGACCCAGTACTTC. The full variable domain, in which reference TRBV11-2 and TRBJ2-5 provide the parts outside the CDR3, is EAGVAQSPRYKIIEKRQSVAFWCNPISGHATLYWYQQILGQGPKLLIQFQNNGVVDDSQLPKDRFSAERLKGVDSTLKIQPAKLEDSAVYLCASSLGGHHQETQYFGPGTRLLVL.

V is TRBV5-6 and J is TRBJ2-4, with TRBD1 as a possible D gene (5 bases). The CDR3 runs 12 residues. Germline V gene data show CDR1 as SGHDT and CDR2 as YYEEEE. The V gene lost 6 bases and the J gene lost 16 bases, with 20 bases spanning the gap. The CDR3 is CASNTQQEGFYF. The CDR3 DNA sequence: TGTGCCAGCAACACTCAACAGGAAGGGTTTTACTTC.

The chain has TRBV10-1 and TRBJ2-3; D might be TRBD2 (5 bases). Germline CDR1 and CDR2: WNHNN and SYGVQD (reference sequence). The CDR3 spans 15 residues. V shed 6 bases and J shed 5 bases, with 18 bases lying between them. CDR3 sequence reads: CASSDGLLAGDTQYF. For the CDR3, the DNA is TGCGCCAGCAGCGACGGACTGCTGGCAGGAGATACGCAGTATTTT.

V usage is TRBV27 and J usage is TRBJ2-7; the D gene is possibly TRBD2 (6 bases). The germline V and J ends were trimmed by 2 bases and 4 bases, with 12 bases remaining between them. Per germline, CDR1 MNHEY and CDR2 SMNVEV (reference sequence). CDR3 length: 14 residues. The CDR3 is CASSLGGRLYEQYF. The CDR3 DNA sequence: TGTGCCAGCAGTTTAGGAGGGAGGTTGTACGAGCAGTACTTC.

V gene TRBV5-4 combines with J gene TRBJ2-5; TRBD2 matches at 13 bases. Germline CDR1 is SGHNT and CDR2 is YYREEE (reference sequence). J was trimmed by 4 bases and V by 0 bases; bases with no gene match: 6. This CDR3 has 17 amino acids. The CDR3 region is CASSLGGLAGARETQYF. The CDR3 DNA is TGTGCCAGCAGCTTGGGTGGACTAGCGGGAGCACGAGAGACCCAGTACTTC.

The chain joins TRBV5-1 to TRBJ2-1; the D gene is possibly TRBD2 (5 bases). Trimming removed 1 base from V and 7 bases from J, with 15 bases in between. CDR3 size: 15 residues. Germline V gene lookup returns CDR1 SGHRS and CDR2 YFSETQ. CDR3 sequence reads: CASSLYVALGNEQFF. In DNA form, the CDR3 reads TGCGCCAGCAGCTTGTATGTAGCGCTGGGGAATGAGCAGTTCTTC.

As to this clone: The same CDR3 can be traced to other DNA sequences in this sample. CDR3 DNA: TGCGCCAGCAGCCAAGGTCCAGGTTACGAGCAGTACTTC. This translates into CASSQGPGYEQYF. V gene TRBV4-1 combines with J gene TRBJ2-7; D is undetermined. The CDR3 is 13 amino acids. V was trimmed by 1 base and J by 4 bases, leaving 8 bases between them. Germline values: CDR1 MGHRA, CDR2 YSYEKL.

The chain employs TRBV27 and TRBJ2-7; the match to TRBD2 covers 10 bases. CDR3 size: 16 residues. The V gene end was trimmed by 7 bases and the J gene end by 3 bases; junction bases not matched to a gene: 12. Germline V gene lookup returns CDR1 MNHEY and CDR2 SMNVEV (reference sequence). The CDR3 coding sequence is TGTGCCAGCACATCACTTGCTAGCGGGGGACACTACGAGCAGTACTTC. This gives the protein CASTSLASGGHYEQYF.